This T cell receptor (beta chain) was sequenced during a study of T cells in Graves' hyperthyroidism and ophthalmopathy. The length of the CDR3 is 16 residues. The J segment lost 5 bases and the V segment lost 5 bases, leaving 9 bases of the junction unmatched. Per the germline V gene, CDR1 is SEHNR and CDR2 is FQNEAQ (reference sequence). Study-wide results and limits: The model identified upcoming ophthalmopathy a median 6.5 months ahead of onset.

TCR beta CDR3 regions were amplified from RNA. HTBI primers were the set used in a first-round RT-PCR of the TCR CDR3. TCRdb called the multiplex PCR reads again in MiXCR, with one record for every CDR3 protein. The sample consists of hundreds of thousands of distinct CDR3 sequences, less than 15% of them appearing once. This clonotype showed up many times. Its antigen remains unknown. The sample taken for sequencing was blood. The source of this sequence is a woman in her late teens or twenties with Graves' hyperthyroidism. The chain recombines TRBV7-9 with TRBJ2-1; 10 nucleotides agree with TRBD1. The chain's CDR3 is CASSPGTGEPHNEQFF. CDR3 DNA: TGTGCCAGCAGCCCCGGGACAGGGGAGCCCCACAATGAGCAGTTCTTC.